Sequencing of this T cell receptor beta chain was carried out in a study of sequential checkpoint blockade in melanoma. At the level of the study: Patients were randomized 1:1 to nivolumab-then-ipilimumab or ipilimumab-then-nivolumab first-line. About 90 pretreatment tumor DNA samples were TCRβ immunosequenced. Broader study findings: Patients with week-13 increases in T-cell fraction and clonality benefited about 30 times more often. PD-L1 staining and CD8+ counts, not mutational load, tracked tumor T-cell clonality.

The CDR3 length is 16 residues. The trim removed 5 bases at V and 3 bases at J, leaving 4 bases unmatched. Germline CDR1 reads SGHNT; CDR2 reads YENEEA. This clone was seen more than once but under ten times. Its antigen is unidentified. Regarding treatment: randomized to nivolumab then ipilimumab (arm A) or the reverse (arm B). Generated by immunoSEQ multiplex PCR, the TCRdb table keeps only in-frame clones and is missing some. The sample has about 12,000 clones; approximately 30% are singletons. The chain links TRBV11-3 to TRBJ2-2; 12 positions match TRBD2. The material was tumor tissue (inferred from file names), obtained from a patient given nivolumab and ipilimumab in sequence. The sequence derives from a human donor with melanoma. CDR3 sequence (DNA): TGTGCCAGCAGCCTCGGACTAGCGGGGTACACCGGGGAGCTGTTTTTT. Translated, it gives CASSLGLAGYTGELFF.